Shown below are 23 T cell receptor beta chains from a single sample sequenced in a study of cytomegalovirus exposure and HLA in healthy donors. Primers for the PCR totalled 60 Vbeta and 13 Jbeta. The data were produced by immunoSEQ multiplex PCR, yet TCRdb's version contains in-frame clones alone and is incomplete. Among about 150,000 clones listed, around 75% were seen once. Sequencing input: PBMCs. The source is a woman between 25 and 40 years old in good health and CMV-seronegative.

This chain connects TRBV4-1 to TRBJ2-3; maybe TRBD2 (6 bases). The germline V gene has CDR1 MGHRA and CDR2 YSYEKL. This CDR3 is built from 15 residues. Between the trimmed V and J ends, which lost 1 base and 0 bases, there was a span of 8 bases. CDR3 residues: CASSQVAASTDTQYF. The CDR3 DNA follows: TGCGCCAGCAGCCAAGTAGCGGCTAGCACAGATACGCAGTATTTT.

The chain uses TRBV5-1 and TRBJ2-3, with 9 bases fitting TRBD2. The ends lost 0 bases at V and 6 bases at J; junction bases unmatched: 11. The germline gives CDR1 SGHRS, CDR2 YFSETQ. The CDR3 loop spans 17 amino acids. CDR3 protein: CASSLGLAEPPLDTQYF. For the CDR3, the DNA is TGCGCCAGCAGCTTGGGACTAGCGGAGCCCCCGTTGGATACGCAGTATTTT.

CDR3 sequence: CASSMTVTYEQYF. The CDR3 DNA follows: TGTGCCAGCAGTATGACAGTTACCTACGAGCAGTACTTC. V gene TRBV27 combines with J gene TRBJ2-7; perhaps TRBD1 as D (5 bases). CDR1 is MNHEY, CDR2 SMNVEV, per germline (reference sequence). V was cut by 5 bases and J by 2 bases, with 10 bases left in between. The CDR3 is 13 residues long.

The chain recombines TRBV18 with TRBJ1-4; D perhaps matches TRBD1 (5 bases). The germline V gene has CDR1 KGHSH and CDR2 LQKENI. Trimming shortened V by 0 bases and J by 7 bases, and 12 bases separated the two germline ends. There are 15 residues in the CDR3. The CDR3 coding sequence is TGTGCCAGCTCACCACCAGGGGCGCAGGGTGAAAAACTGTTTTTT. Encoded protein: CASSPPGAQGEKLFF. The whole variable domain, filled in from reference TRBV18 and TRBJ1-4, reads NAGVMQNPRHLVRRRGQEARLRCSPMKGHSHVYWYRQLPEEGLKFMVYLQKENIIDESGMPKERFSAEFPKEGPSILRIQQVVRGDSAAYFCASSPPGAQGEKLFFGSGTQLSVL.

The chain has TRBV2 and TRBJ1-2, with 7 bases lining up with TRBD1. Germline loops: CDR1 SNHLY, CDR2 FYNNEI. CDR3 length: 12 residues. The J segment lost 8 bases and the V segment lost 7 bases, leaving 7 bases of the junction unmatched. The CDR3, as DNA: TGTGCCAGCATAAAGGGGGCGGGCGGCTACACCTTC. It encodes CASIKGAGGYTF.

The rearrangement joins TRBV11-2 to TRBJ2-2, with a possible D match to TRBD2 (6 bases). V lost 5 bases to trimming and J lost 0 bases, with 16 bases between them. Germline assignment: CDR1 SGHAT and CDR2 FQNNGV. This CDR3 is built from 17 residues. The CDR3 DNA is TGTGCCAGCAGCCCTGTGAGGGACTTCGCGAACACCGGGGAGCTGTTTTTT. Its translation is CASSPVRDFANTGELFF.

V is TRBV11-2 and J is TRBJ2-3; D is perhaps TRBD2 (6 bases). The CDR3 has 16 residues. The V end lost 1 base, the J end lost 1 base, and 12 bases lay between the germline ends. Germline values: CDR1 SGHAT, CDR2 FQNNGV. The CDR3 protein is CASSLGAGSGTDTQYF. The CDR3, as DNA: TGTGCCAGCAGCTTAGGGGCGGGGTCTGGCACAGATACGCAGTATTTT. The complete variable domain, with remaining parts taken from reference TRBV11-2 and TRBJ2-3, reads EAGVAQSPRYKIIEKRQSVAFWCNPISGHATLYWYQQILGQGPKLLIQFQNNGVVDDSQLPKDRFSAERLKGVDSTLKIQPAKLEDSAVYLCASSLGAGSGTDTQYFGPGTRLTVL.

V and J are TRBV5-6 and TRBJ2-7; 9 nucleotides match TRBD1. The CDR3 runs 14 residues. V was clipped by 4 bases and J by 3 bases; unmatched bases: 5. Germline CDR1 SGHDT, CDR2 YYEEEE. CDR3 DNA sequence: TGTGCCAGCAGCAAATACAGGGGGCGCTACGAGCAGTACTTC. It codes for CASSKYRGRYEQYF.

This chain joins TRBV7-2 and TRBJ2-7, with 7 bases identical to TRBD2. The CDR3 covers 16 residues. The germline V gene encodes CDR1 SGHTA and CDR2 FQGNSA. V lost 2 bases, J lost 2 bases, and 9 bases stayed unmatched. The CDR3 bases are TGTGCCAGCAGCTTACAGCTGGCTAGCGGAGCCTACGAGCAGTACTTC. As protein: CASSLQLASGAYEQYF.

V and J are TRBV10-2 and TRBJ2-1, with TRBD1 identical over 7 bases. This CDR3 comprises 13 residues. The V gene's germline CDR1 is WSHSY and CDR2 SAAADI. The ends lost 2 bases at V and 7 bases at J; junction bases unmatched: 2. CDR3 nucleotide sequence: TGCGCCAGCAGTGAGCCACAGGGGAATGAGCAGTTCTTC. The encoded protein is CASSEPQGNEQFF.

The chain has TRBV7-9 and TRBJ1-1; D may be TRBD1 (6 bases). CDR3 length: 17 amino acids. CDR1 is SEHNR, CDR2 FQNEAQ, per germline (reference sequence). Trimming cost V 3 bases and J 3 bases, with 20 bases left between them. The DNA for the CDR3 is TGTGCCAGCAGCTTTGAGCCAGGGGATGTGAGGGACACTGAAGCTTTCTTT. The encoded protein is CASSFEPGDVRDTEAFF.

The chain links TRBV27 to TRBJ2-1; maybe TRBD2 (6 bases). This CDR3 has 15 amino acids. Germline V gene data show CDR1 as MNHEY and CDR2 as SMNVEV (reference sequence). Trimming shortened V by 3 bases and J by 4 bases, and 13 bases separated the two germline ends. The CDR3 here is CASSFERGEYNEQFF. The CDR3 nucleotides read TGTGCCAGCAGTTTCGAGCGCGGGGAGTACAATGAGCAGTTCTTC.

The rearrangement links TRBV7-2 to TRBJ2-3; D possibly corresponds to TRBD2 (6 bases). Germline lookup yields CDR1 SGHTA and CDR2 FQGNSA. The CDR3 spans 16 residues. V lost 1 base and J 0 bases, leaving 11 bases between the germline ends. CDR3: CASSLVADPSTDTQYF. The CDR3 nucleotides are TGTGCCAGCAGCTTAGTAGCGGACCCTAGCACAGATACGCAGTATTTT.

Comments on this clone: An end of the junction differs from the germline gene, which may be a read error. This CDR3 is also generated by other DNA sequences in the sample. This sequence joins TRBV9 and TRBJ2-1; 11 bases fit TRBD2. Germline V CDR1 and CDR2: SGDLS, YYNGEE. This CDR3 has 15 amino acids. The DNA for the CDR3 is TGTGCCAGCAGCGTGACTAGCGGGGTAAACAACGAGCAGTTCTTC. It codes for CASSVTSGVNNEQFF.

Comments on this clone: Germline and junction disagree at one end, which may indicate a read error. V and J are TRBV7-9 and TRBJ2-1; 9 bases line up with TRBD2. This CDR3 is 18 amino acids long. The germline V gene has CDR1 SEHNR and CDR2 FQNEAQ (reference sequence). The CDR3 protein is CSSSLRGWIAGVRNEQFF. In DNA form, the CDR3 reads TGTTCCAGCAGCTTGCGGGGCTGGATAGCGGGAGTGAGGAATGAGCAGTTCTTC.

This clone was counted only a few times. V gene TRBV30 combines with J gene TRBJ1-1; D is perhaps TRBD1 (5 bases). Germline-derived CDR1 and CDR2 are GTSNPN and SVGIG (reference sequence). The CDR3 runs 13 residues. V shed 1 base and J shed 4 bases, with 10 bases lying between them. The CDR3 sequence is CAWSGDSSTEAFF. CDR3 bases: TGTGCCTGGAGTGGTGACAGTTCCACTGAAGCTTTCTTT.

This chain joins TRBV28 and TRBJ1-1; D call uncertain. The CDR3 consists of 14 residues. Trimming removed 6 bases at V and 1 base at J, with 12 bases between. Germline V gene data show CDR1 as MDHEN and CDR2 as SYDVKM. The CDR3 region has the DNA TGTGCCAGCAGCCTATTTGGAGGGAACACTGAAGCTTTCTTT. Its protein is CASSLFGGNTEAFF.

The sample holds one count of this clone. This rearrangement joins TRBV27 to TRBJ1-1; D unclear. The CDR3 runs 14 residues. V was clipped by 3 bases and J by 6 bases, with 14 bases between them. CDR1 and CDR2 from the germline V gene are MNHEY and SMNVEV (reference sequence). The CDR3 is CASSFGLGGAEAFF. The CDR3 DNA is TGTGCCAGCAGTTTTGGTTTGGGAGGAGCTGAAGCTTTCTTT.

The CDR3 nucleotides are TGTGCCAGCAGTGAATGGTACAGGGGGAGACTAACGGATCAAGAGACCCAGTACTTC. It specifies CASSEWYRGRLTDQETQYF. The J gene is TRBJ2-5, the V gene TRBV6-1; 8 nucleotides line up with TRBD1. The V gene's germline CDR1 is MNHNS and CDR2 SASEGT. V shed 2 bases and J 2 bases; nucleotides not matched to a gene: 16. The CDR3 is made up of 19 amino acids.

V usage is TRBV5-4 and J usage is TRBJ2-1, with D possibly TRBD2 on 6 matching bases. Trimming took 1 base from V and 2 from J, leaving 10 bases between them. Germline loops: CDR1 SGHNT, CDR2 YYREEE (reference sequence). The CDR3 is 15 residues long. The chain's CDR3 is CASSLRRLAYNEQFF. CDR3 bases: TGTGCCAGCAGCTTGCGGAGACTAGCCTACAATGAGCAGTTCTTC.

This clone turned up a few times. The V gene is TRBV30, the J gene TRBJ1-6; no definite D call. The CDR3 runs to 12 residues. The germline V gene encodes CDR1 GTSNPN and CDR2 SVGIG (reference sequence). V lost 5 bases, J lost 3 bases, and 5 bases lay in between. The CDR3 spells CAWQVYNSPLHF. CDR3 nucleotide sequence: TGTGCCTGGCAGGTCTATAATTCACCCCTCCACTTT.

The chain uses TRBV19 and TRBJ2-5; the D gene is possibly TRBD2 (6 bases). This CDR3 contains 15 residues. The germline CDR1 and CDR2 sequences are LNHDA and SQIVND (reference sequence). V dropped 3 bases and J dropped 4 bases, with 15 bases sitting between them. The CDR3 here is CASSIRWGVGETQYF. CDR3 DNA: TGTGCCAGTAGTATCCGGTGGGGGGTAGGAGAGACCCAGTACTTC.

In its sample, this clone was seen a few times. This CDR3 reads CASSYSTAKNQPQHF. CDR3 DNA sequence: TGTGCCAGCAGTTACTCGACAGCCAAGAATCAGCCCCAGCATTTT. V is TRBV6-5 and J is TRBJ1-5; tentatively, D is TRBD1 (5 bases). V lost 0 bases to trimming and J lost 4 bases, with 10 bases between them. Per germline, CDR1 MNHEY and CDR2 SVGAGI. CDR3 length equals 15 residues.